This entry lists 17 T cell receptor beta chains sequenced from one sample in a study of shared clonotypes between healthy human individuals. The method was immunoSEQ multiplex PCR; TCRdb's version includes in-frame clones alone and lacks a portion of them. The sample lists about 700,000 clones, around 72% occurring once. Sequenced: memory CD4+ T cells sorted from blood. Subset given: CD45RA-negative fraction. The receptors here all came from a woman aged 30 to 39 in good health.

The J gene is TRBJ1-1, the V gene TRBV12-5; 8 bases align to TRBD1. CDR1 and CDR2 (germline): LGHNT, FRNRAP. The CDR3 length is 14 residues. Losses at the gene ends were 5 bases for V and 4 bases for J; bases not matched to a gene: 6. The CDR3 region is CASGRDRGVTEAFF. CDR3 DNA: TGTGCTAGTGGTAGAGACAGGGGTGTCACTGAAGCTTTCTTT.

The table lists this clone with a few counts. This chain uses TRBV19 with TRBJ1-2, with D possibly TRBD1 on 5 matching bases. Trimming left V 3 bases short and J 3 bases short, with 11 bases between. Germline V gene data show CDR1 as LNHDA and CDR2 as SQIVND (reference sequence). The CDR3 has 14 residues. The CDR3 DNA is TGTGCCAGTAGTATCCCTCAACAGGACTATGGCTACACCTTC. It translates to CASSIPQQDYGYTF.

This clone was counted once. This chain uses TRBV7-9 with TRBJ1-4; no definite D call. The CDR3 covers 13 residues. V was shortened by 1 base and J by 8 bases, with 8 bases between the two germline ends. Germline V CDR1 and CDR2: SEHNR, FQNEAQ (reference sequence). CDR3 sequence: CASSLEGREKLFF. The CDR3 DNA follows: TGTGCCAGCAGCTTAGAAGGCCGCGAAAAACTGTTTTTT.

The gene calls are TRBV10-3 and TRBJ1-2; no firm D call. Trimming left V 3 bases short and J 6 bases short, with 11 bases between. Germline loops: CDR1 ENHRY, CDR2 SYGVKD. The CDR3 extends over 13 amino acids. The CDR3 DNA sequence: TGTGCCATCAGTGAATCGGGAACTGATGGCTACACCTTC. Translating gives CAISESGTDGYTF.

This clone has more than one count but fewer than ten. The gene calls are TRBV11-2 and TRBJ2-7; no reliable D call. In germline, CDR1 is SGHAT, CDR2 FQNNGV. Trimming took off 0 bases at V and 2 bases at J, with 2 bases between the two ends. This CDR3 is built from 12 residues. The CDR3 DNA follows: TGTGCCAGCAGCTTAGAAACCTACGAGCAGTACTTC. Residues: CASSLETYEQYF.

This chain connects TRBV29-1 to TRBJ2-7; 8 positions agree with TRBD1. The ends lost 6 bases at V and 3 bases at J; junction bases unmatched: 4. Germline CDR1 reads SQVTM; CDR2 reads ANQGSEA. This CDR3 comprises 12 residues. Here the CDR3 reads CSVRDRYYEQYF. In DNA, the CDR3 is TGCAGCGTGAGGGACAGGTACTACGAGCAGTACTTC.

The chain combines TRBV5-1 with TRBJ1-2; the match to TRBD1 covers 11 bases. Germline V gives CDR1 SGHRS, CDR2 YFSETQ. The J segment lost 3 bases and the V segment lost 0 bases, leaving 1 base of the junction unmatched. CDR3 length: 15 residues. Here the CDR3 DNA reads TGCGCCAGCAGCTTGGGGGACAGGGGGTACTATGGCTACACCTTC. Encoded protein: CASSLGDRGYYGYTF.

The chain combines TRBV6-4 with TRBJ1-2; perhaps TRBD1 as D (6 bases). V was trimmed by 6 bases and J by 0 bases, leaving 14 bases between them. The V gene's germline CDR1 is MRHNA and CDR2 SNTAGT. The CDR3 runs to 15 residues. CDR3 nucleotides: TGTGCCAGCAGGAGGACAGAGAATTCTAACTATGGCTACACCTTC. Amino acid sequence: CASRRTENSNYGYTF.

In this sample, this clone turned up once. The chain has TRBV7-9 and TRBJ1-2; D call uncertain. The CDR3 totals 15 residues. Germline CDR1 reads SEHNR; CDR2 reads FQNEAQ (reference sequence). Trimming took 5 bases from V and 7 from J, leaving 20 bases between them. The DNA of the CDR3 is TGTGCCAGCAGCCACAGTGGGTCGGGGTTGGTTGGCTACACCTTC. It translates to CASSHSGSGLVGYTF.

This clone was recorded a few times. Other DNA sequences from this sample encode an identical CDR3 as well. This chain joins TRBV28 and TRBJ1-1; 8 bases fit TRBD1. The length of the CDR3 is 15 residues. J gave up 2 bases and V 2 bases, and 4 bases lay outside the gene matches. Germline V gene data show CDR1 as MDHEN and CDR2 as SYDVKM. CDR3 sequence: CASSLGTGGNTEAFF. DNA for the CDR3: TGTGCCAGCAGTTTAGGGACAGGAGGTAACACTGAAGCTTTCTTT.

The chain couples TRBV6-1 to TRBJ1-3; TRBD1 aligns across 9 bases. CDR3 length equals 19 residues. V lost 1 base and J lost 4; bases outside the gene matches: 14. Germline assignment: CDR1 MNHNS and CDR2 SASEGT. CDR3 protein: CASSEGPLDRGFIGNTIYF. The CDR3 coding sequence is TGTGCCAGCAGTGAAGGGCCCCTGGACAGGGGATTTATAGGAAACACCATATATTTT.

The CDR3 sequence: CASSSPGGGNYGYTF. The CDR3 nucleotides read TGTGCCAGCAGCTCCCCGGGGGGGGGAAACTATGGCTACACCTTC. The J gene is TRBJ1-2, the V gene TRBV7-8, with a weak D call TRBD1 (5 bases). V gave up 4 bases and J gave up 2 bases, with 14 bases separating them. The CDR3 covers 15 residues. In germline, CDR1 is SGHVS, CDR2 FQNEAQ.

V gene TRBV27 combines with J gene TRBJ2-1; possibly TRBD1 or TRBD2 for D (5 bases each). V was shortened by 8 bases and J by 10 bases, with 15 bases between the two germline ends. This CDR3 contains 12 residues. The V gene's germline CDR1 is MNHEY and CDR2 SMNVEV (reference sequence). The CDR3 nucleotides are TGTGCCAGCTGGGACCTTCTAAAGGAGCAGTTCTTC. Its translation is CASWDLLKEQFF.

This sequence joins TRBV5-1 and TRBJ2-1; 9 bases map to TRBD2. With V trimmed by 2 bases and J by 8 bases, 5 bases remained unmatched. This CDR3 comprises 14 residues. Germline V CDR1 and CDR2: SGHRS, YFSETQ. The CDR3 DNA sequence: TGCGCCAGCAGCTTTAATGGCGGGAGGGATGAGCAGTTCTTC. This sequence encodes CASSFNGGRDEQFF.

Points on this clone: One base away lies a much larger clone, so this may be a sequencing read error. Other nucleotide sequences in the sample specify the same CDR3. The chain carries TRBV2 and TRBJ1-5; tentative D call: TRBD1 (6 bases). This CDR3 is 16 amino acids long. V dropped 5 bases and J dropped 0 bases, with 14 bases sitting between them. The germline CDR1 and CDR2 sequences are SNHLY and FYNNEI. CDR3 nucleotide sequence: TGTGCCAGCAGTCCCGGGACAACCTATAGCAATCAGCCCCAGCATTTT. Translated, it gives CASSPGTTYSNQPQHF.

The CDR3 reads CASSLDNRNTGELFF. CDR3 in DNA: TGTGCCAGCAGCCTTGATAACAGAAACACCGGGGAGCTGTTTTTT. This chain links TRBV7-8 with TRBJ2-2; D gene uncertain. V lost 5 bases and J 2 bases, leaving 12 bases between the germline ends. This CDR3 has 15 amino acids. Per germline, CDR1 SGHVS and CDR2 FQNEAQ.

In its sample, this clone was seen once. V and J are TRBV7-9 and TRBJ1-1; D may be TRBD1 (6 bases). Looked up from germline, CDR1 is SEHNR and CDR2 is FQNEAQ (reference sequence). V was cut by 5 bases and J by 6 bases, with 19 bases left in between. The CDR3 covers 15 residues. As DNA, the CDR3 is TGTGCCAGCAGCCTGATGAGCGGTCGACAGGCTGAAGCTTTCTTT. This translates into CASSLMSGRQAEAFF.